This T cell receptor (beta chain) comes out of a study of CD8+ T cells in alopecia areata. As for the study in general: The study gave treated patients oral tofacitinib at 5 to 10 mg twice daily.

There are 13 residues in the CDR3. Trimming left V 2 bases short and J 2 bases short, with 9 bases between. CDR1 and CDR2 from the germline V gene are GTSNPN and SVGIG (reference sequence). This clone showed up just a few times. The antigen remains unidentified. As to treatment: oral pan-JAK inhibitor, 5-10 mg twice daily. Sequencing templates came from extracted RNA that was reverse transcribed into cDNA. Method: immunoSEQ multiplex PCR; TCRdb's copy keeps in-frame clones and lacks some. The sample contains 180,000 or so clones, about 53% of which appear only once. Study findings and constraints: Besides other cells, scalp samples also yield sequences of resident alphabeta T cells from normal skin. It was less clear whether patients shared TCRs than it was in mice, possibly because of HLA.

This sequence joins TRBV30 and TRBJ1-1; D is unclear. The clonotype originates from a human donor with alopecia areata. Sequencing was performed on CD8+ T cells sorted from blood, taken at week 24, from a patient treated with tofacitinib. The CDR3 DNA reads TGTGCCTGGAGTTTCGGTCCTAACACTGAAGCTTTCTTT. It yields the protein CAWSFGPNTEAFF.